Each of the 26 T cell receptor beta chains below was sequenced from the same sample in a study of blood T cell repertoires in COVID-19 (dated by TCRdb to 2018 to 2020). The protocol used for the library was the immunoSEQ multiplex PCR assay. TCRdb's version of the immuneACCESS table is confined to in-frame rearrangements and falls short of the full clone set. An unresolved V gene accounts for under half of the shortfall where checked; the remainder is of unknown origin. Here the sample has 110,000 or so clones; about 78% occur a single time. The biggest ten clones account for 4% to 5.5% of the sample. The sample comprised peripheral blood. These receptors were taken from a human donor in a cohort sampled during active or convalescent COVID-19.

The chain employs TRBV19 and TRBJ2-4, with no clear D. V lost 0 bases and J lost 4, with 4 bases in between. From germline, CDR1 is LNHDA and CDR2 SQIVND (reference sequence). The CDR3 totals 13 residues. CDR3 DNA: TGTGCCAGTAGTATAGACCGTAAAAACATTCAGTACTTC. Translating it yields CASSIDRKNIQYF. The full variable domain, completed using reference TRBV19 and TRBJ2-4, is DGGITQSPKYLFRKEGQNVTLSCEQNLNHDAMYWYRQDPGQGLRLIYYSQIVNDFQKGDIAEGYSVSREKKESFPLTVTSAQKNPTAFYLCASSIDRKNIQYFGAGTRLSVL.

The CDR3: CASSLGTLRVRGYTF. The CDR3 DNA sequence: TGCGCCAGCAGCCTCGGGACACTGAGGGTCCGCGGCTACACCTTC. The rearrangement uses TRBV5-1 and TRBJ1-2; tentatively, D is TRBD1 (6 bases). Trimming left V 4 bases short and J 8 bases short, with 21 bases between. The germline V gene has CDR1 SGHRS and CDR2 YFSETQ. CDR3 size: 15 residues. The full variable domain, with the rest looked up from reference TRBV5-1 and TRBJ1-2, is KAGVTQTPRYLIKTRGQQVTLSCSPISGHRSVSWYQQTPGQGLQFLFEYFSETQRNKGNFPGRFSGRQFSNSRSEMNVSTLELGDSALYLCASSLGTLRVRGYTFGSGTRLTVV.

This clone was found a few times. The CDR3 bases are TGTGCCAGCAGCCCCACTCCGATGAACACTGAAGCTTTCTTT. Its protein product is CASSPTPMNTEAFF. The V and J genes are TRBV7-3 and TRBJ1-1; D is uncertain. The CDR3 has 14 amino acids. Trimming took off 5 bases at V and 0 bases at J, with 10 bases between the two ends. The germline V gene encodes CDR1 SGHTA and CDR2 FQGTGA.

This chain joins TRBV28 and TRBJ2-1; 11 bases align to TRBD2. CDR1 and CDR2 (germline): MDHEN, SYDVKM. V lost 10 bases and J lost 3; bases outside the gene matches: 2. The CDR3 covers 13 residues. CDR3 loop: CATTSGGYNEQFF. The CDR3 bases are TGTGCCACTACTAGCGGGGGCTACAATGAGCAGTTCTTC.

The gene calls are TRBV6-6 and TRBJ2-1; 8 positions match TRBD1. Trimming at V came to 5 bases and at J to 15 bases, leaving 9 bases not matched to a gene. The germline gives CDR1 MNHNY, CDR2 SVGAGI (reference sequence). CDR3 length: 12 residues. The CDR3 nucleotides read TGTGCCAGCAGTCCAACGGACAGGGCACTGTTCTTC. It is translated as CASSPTDRALFF.

This clone was seen a single time. The J gene is TRBJ2-3, the V gene TRBV6-4; D gene ambiguous. Trimming pared 5 bases from V and 0 bases from J, leaving 9 bases between. The V gene's germline CDR1 is MRHNA and CDR2 SNTAGT. CDR3 length equals 14 residues. The CDR3 here is CASSRSPSTDTQYF. In DNA, the CDR3 is TGTGCCAGCAGTCGAAGCCCAAGCACAGATACGCAGTATTTT.

This clone was seen only a few times. V gene TRBV4-1 combines with J gene TRBJ2-7; the D gene is possibly TRBD2 (5 bases). The CDR3 spans 14 residues. The ends were cut back, 2 bases at V and 0 bases at J, with 8 bases in the middle. Germline V gene data show CDR1 as MGHRA and CDR2 as YSYEKL. The CDR3 coding sequence is TGCGCCAGCAGCCAAAACCGGGACTCCTACGAGCAGTACTTC. Protein: CASSQNRDSYEQYF.

The chain couples TRBV18 to TRBJ2-7, with D perhaps matching TRBD2 (5 bases). The CDR3 loop spans 14 amino acids. The germline gives CDR1 KGHSH, CDR2 LQKENI. Deletions cut 6 bases from V and 1 base from J, with 13 bases between. Here the CDR3 DNA reads TGTGCCAGCTCCGAGGGTACGGGGTCCTACGAGCAGTACTTC. Amino acids: CASSEGTGSYEQYF.

V and J are TRBV5-4 and TRBJ1-1; 10 bases are a match to TRBD1. The ends lost 4 bases at V and 3 bases at J; junction bases unmatched: 6. Germline V CDR1 and CDR2: SGHNT, YYREEE (reference sequence). CDR3 length: 15 amino acids. The CDR3 region has the DNA TGTGCCAGCAGCCTGGGAGGGACAGGGGACACTGAAGCTTTCTTT. Protein product: CASSLGGTGDTEAFF.

The chain couples TRBV5-6 to TRBJ2-5; 11 bases map to TRBD1. The CDR3 is 15 residues long. Germline V CDR1 and CDR2: SGHDT, YYEEEE. V lost 4 bases and J lost 5; bases outside the gene matches: 7. DNA of the CDR3: TGTGCCAGCAGCGTCGGACAGGGGGCCTGGGAGACCCAGTACTTC. This translates into CASSVGQGAWETQYF.

The chain links TRBV4-1 to TRBJ1-2; weak D call: TRBD1 (6 bases). Trimming removed 4 bases from V and 2 bases from J, with 17 bases in between. The CDR3 runs 16 residues. Germline V CDR1 and CDR2: MGHRA, YSYEKL. For the CDR3, the DNA is TGCGCCAGCAGCCTGACAGGACGAACAAGGAACTATGGCTACACCTTC. The encoded protein is CASSLTGRTRNYGYTF.

This rearrangement joins TRBV4-1 to TRBJ2-4; tentative D call: TRBD1 (6 bases). Germline CDR1 MGHRA, CDR2 YSYEKL. This CDR3 spans 17 amino acids. Between the trimmed V and J ends, which lost 4 bases and 2 bases, there was a span of 18 bases. CDR3 sequence (DNA): TGCGCCAGCAGCCCCCGGTGGACAGCTGGGTCCAAAAACATTCAGTACTTC. This encodes CASSPRWTAGSKNIQYF.

The V and J genes are TRBV5-1 and TRBJ1-1; D might be TRBD1 (6 bases). The CDR3 extends over 14 amino acids. The germline gives CDR1 SGHRS, CDR2 YFSETQ. With 4 bases removed from V and 1 base from J, the gap between germline ends came to 11 bases. The CDR3 DNA follows: TGCGCCAGCAGCCCCTGGACAGCGAACACTGAAGCTTTCTTT. Encoded protein: CASSPWTANTEAFF.

The chain recombines TRBV7-9 with TRBJ1-5, with 10 bases identical to TRBD1. Germline V lookup: CDR1 SEHNR, CDR2 FQNEAQ (reference sequence). This CDR3 contains 19 residues. The J segment lost 7 bases and the V segment lost 5 bases, leaving 20 bases of the junction unmatched. CDR3 sequence (DNA): TGTGCCAGCAGCGGTTCCTTTAATCACGGACAGGGGGTTTGGCAGCCCCAGCATTTT. Translated, it gives CASSGSFNHGQGVWQPQHF.

This chain joins TRBV2 and TRBJ2-7; 8 bases map to TRBD2. V lost 4 bases and J lost 5; bases outside the gene matches: 16. CDR3 size: 17 residues. Germline CDR1 is SNHLY and CDR2 is FYNNEI. CDR3 DNA sequence: TGTGCCAGCAGTGGGGGGAGGAGGAGCGGGAGAATCCACGAGCAGTACTTC. It yields the protein CASSGGRRSGRIHEQYF.

The chain is built from TRBV12-3 or TRBV12-4 and TRBJ2-7; possibly TRBD2 for D (5 bases). V was trimmed by 6 bases and J by 3 bases, leaving 12 bases between them. The CDR3 contains 13 residues. In DNA, the CDR3 is TGTGCCAGCAGCCGATACCGGGGCTACGAGCAGTACTTC. Amino acid sequence: CASSRYRGYEQYF.

V and J are TRBV6-5 and TRBJ2-1; 9 bases are shared with TRBD2. The germline V gene encodes CDR1 MNHEY and CDR2 SVGAGI. Trimming removed 2 bases from V and 1 base from J; junction bases left unmatched: 3. The CDR3 has 16 residues. CDR3 bases: TGTGCCAGCAGTTACGCTAGCGGGGTATCCTACAATGAGCAGTTCTTC. It codes for CASSYASGVSYNEQFF.

The chain recombines TRBV5-4 with TRBJ1-2; D unclear. The CDR3 spans 13 residues. CDR1 is SGHNT and CDR2 is YYREEE in the germline V gene (reference sequence). V was trimmed by 4 bases and J by 4 bases, leaving 11 bases between them. In DNA, the CDR3 is TGTGCCAGCAGCCCCCAGAAAACCTATGGCTACACCTTC. This translates into CASSPQKTYGYTF. Full variable domain (remainder filled in from reference TRBV5-4 and TRBJ1-2): ETGVTQSPTHLIKTRGQQVTLRCSSQSGHNTVSWYQQALGQGPQFIFQYYREEENGRGNFPPRFSGLQFPNYSSELNVNALELDDSALYLCASSPQKTYGYTFGSGTRLTVV.

The V and J genes are TRBV18 and TRBJ2-5; 9 bases are shared with TRBD2. Germline CDR1 KGHSH, CDR2 LQKENI. With V trimmed by 8 bases and J by 0 bases, 7 bases remained unmatched. CDR3 length: 15 amino acids. The CDR3 sequence: CASAAGGWYQETQYF. Here the CDR3 DNA reads TGTGCCAGCGCAGCGGGGGGCTGGTACCAAGAGACCCAGTACTTC.

The CDR3 DNA sequence: TGTGCCAGCAGTTACGGGAGGACTAGCGGTGTTGGAACAGATACGCAGTATTTT. Protein sequence: CASSYGRTSGVGTDTQYF. This sequence joins TRBV6-2 or TRBV6-3 and TRBJ2-3, with TRBD2 matching over 10 bases. The ends lost 2 bases at V and 3 bases at J; junction bases unmatched: 11. Germline lookup yields CDR1 MNHEY and CDR2 SVGEGT. There are 18 residues in the CDR3.

This chain uses TRBV5-8 with TRBJ2-1, with D perhaps TRBD2 (5 bases). Trimming cost V 2 bases and J 7 bases, with 7 bases left between them. This CDR3 spans 12 amino acids. CDR1 is SGHTS and CDR2 is YDEGEE in the germline V gene. The CDR3 reads CASSFRRNEQFF. CDR3 DNA sequence: TGTGCCAGCAGCTTTAGGAGGAATGAGCAGTTCTTC.

For this clone: The sample contains more than one DNA sequence encoding this CDR3. J is TRBJ1-4 and V is TRBV5-1; D might be TRBD1 (5 bases). CDR1 is SGHRS and CDR2 is YFSETQ in the germline V gene. V lost 3 bases, J lost 4 bases, and 7 bases lay in between. The CDR3 totals 13 residues. The CDR3 protein is CASSSGDNEKLFF. CDR3 in DNA: TGCGCCAGCAGCTCGGGGGATAATGAAAAACTGTTTTTT.

CDR3 loop: CASSSRGGRGNEQFF. The CDR3 DNA reads as TGTGCCAGCAGCTCCCGAGGAGGCAGGGGCAATGAGCAGTTCTTC. The chain joins TRBV7-3 to TRBJ2-1, with D possibly matching TRBD1 (6 bases). The length of the CDR3 is 15 residues. Germline CDR1 SGHTA, CDR2 FQGTGA. The germline V and J ends were trimmed by 4 bases and 6 bases, with 16 bases remaining between them.

V gene TRBV19 combines with J gene TRBJ2-7; 7 nucleotides align to TRBD2. Germline assignment: CDR1 LNHDA and CDR2 SQIVND (reference sequence). This CDR3 contains 15 residues. V lost 6 bases and J lost 1; bases outside the gene matches: 9. The CDR3 nucleotides read TGTGCCAGTAGCCATACGGGGGGATCGTCCTACGAGCAGTACTTC. Encoded protein: CASSHTGGSSYEQYF.

V and J are TRBV5-1 and TRBJ2-5, with D perhaps matching TRBD1 (5 bases). The CDR3 is 14 residues long. Germline V CDR1 and CDR2: SGHRS, YFSETQ. The V end was cut by 4 bases, the J end by 1 base, with 11 bases between. CDR3 sequence reads: CASSLRQFQETQYF. DNA for the CDR3: TGCGCCAGCAGCCTTCGACAGTTCCAAGAGACCCAGTACTTC.

The chain has TRBV5-4 and TRBJ2-2; D may be TRBD2 (7 bases). In germline, CDR1 is SGHNT, CDR2 YYREEE (reference sequence). Trimming took 4 bases from V and 3 from J, leaving 13 bases between them. This CDR3 comprises 15 residues. Here the CDR3 reads CASSAGAVDTGELFF. The CDR3 DNA follows: TGTGCCAGCAGCGCGGGGGCGGTTGACACCGGGGAGCTGTTTTTT.